These T cell receptor beta chains were read from a single sample in a study of blood T cell repertoires in COVID-19. Assay used: immunoSEQ multiplex PCR; TCRdb lists only in-frame clones, some missing. The table lists approximately 110,000 clones, 55% to 75% of them singletons. Specimen: peripheral blood. The receptors shown here come from a human donor with acute or convalescent COVID-19. The donor label of this sample is uncertain. CDR3s leave out the opening cysteine and the closing phenylalanine or tryptophan. Fields, in order: V gene, D gene, clone size, CDR3 protein. A D gene is named only where the DNA matches it firmly. Only part of the rows carry a size: once, few, many, or a class if the clone is expanded.

v_gene: TRBV6-5
d_gene: .
abundance: .
CDR3aa: ASSPQVFAEAF

v_gene: TRBV7-8
d_gene: TRBD1
abundance: .
CDR3aa: ASSMTGPTEAF

v_gene: TRBV11-2
d_gene: .
abundance: .
CDR3aa: ASSLVRAGTDTQY

v_gene: TRBV18
d_gene: TRBD1
abundance: .
CDR3aa: ASSPTGAMNTEAF

v_gene: TRBV7-9
d_gene: .
abundance: .
CDR3aa: ASGAGTLVNEKLF

v_gene: TRBV4-1
d_gene: .
abundance: once
CDR3aa: ASSPRVGGNEKLF

v_gene: TRBV13
d_gene: .
abundance: .
CDR3aa: ASSPQGRTYEQY

v_gene: TRBV23-1
d_gene: TRBD1
abundance: .
CDR3aa: ASSLMDRADQPQH

v_gene: TRBV23-1
d_gene: .
abundance: .
CDR3aa: ASSQSGECYLVATNEKLF

v_gene: TRBV18
d_gene: .
abundance: .
CDR3aa: ASQGPRGADTEAF

v_gene: TRBV5-5
d_gene: .
abundance: once
CDR3aa: ASSLDGGLGYT

v_gene: TRBV29-1
d_gene: .
abundance: few
CDR3aa: SVEGEMNTEAF

v_gene: TRBV27
d_gene: .
abundance: once
CDR3aa: ASSWAGWSTEAF

v_gene: TRBV30
d_gene: TRBD1
abundance: .
CDR3aa: AWEDRESPLH

v_gene: TRBV2
d_gene: TRBD2
abundance: .
CDR3aa: ASIRLAGDQETQY

v_gene: TRBV19
d_gene: TRBD2
abundance: .
CDR3aa: ASSIVSSGLADQETQY

v_gene: TRBV5-6
d_gene: TRBD2
abundance: .
CDR3aa: ASSLAGGLLAGANVLT

v_gene: TRBV19
d_gene: TRBD1
abundance: .
CDR3aa: ASSTGTGTETQY

v_gene: TRBV12-3/TRBV12-4
d_gene: .
abundance: .
CDR3aa: ASSFGGVGGYT

v_gene: TRBV7-9
d_gene: TRBD2
abundance: .
CDR3aa: ASSVRLAGGLIFPDTQY

v_gene: TRBV2
d_gene: TRBD1
abundance: .
CDR3aa: ASTGQGNSPLH

v_gene: TRBV30
d_gene: .
abundance: few
CDR3aa: AWSRQYTGELF